The present T cell receptor (beta chain) was sequenced within a study of Graves' ophthalmopathy and Graves' hyperthyroidism. Findings and caveats of the study: Clonotypes were expanded in thyroid at above 0.001 frequency, and most also appeared in blood. As the model predicted ophthalmopathy progression, it achieved a sensitivity of 70% to 71% and a specificity of 72.22%.

Moderate-to-severe activity, CAS ≥3, NOSPECS ≥4 and a duration under 3 months were seen in donors with ophthalmopathy. The CDR3 is made up of 12 amino acids. V was clipped by 3 bases and J by 5 bases, with 8 bases between them. The V gene's germline CDR1 is KGHSH and CDR2 LQKENI. Concerning this clonotype: Its antigen remains unidentified.

Amplifying from RNA transcripts, the study obtained TCR beta CDR3 regions. First-round RT-PCR employed HTBI primers, with a second-round multiplex PCR after it. TCRdb redid the calling of the multiplex PCR reads with MiXCR, one entry per CDR3 protein. The table lists around 400,000 distinct CDR3 sequences, 15% to 20% of them singletons, with 1.6% in the top ten. The sample consisted of peripheral blood. The V gene is TRBV18, the J gene TRBJ2-7; either TRBD1 or TRBD2 may fit D (5 bases each). This TCR came from a woman aged 18 to 35 with Graves' ophthalmopathy. The DNA for the CDR3 is TGTGCCAGCTCACCGGGACGGGACGAGCAGTACTTC. Protein product: CASSPGRDEQYF.